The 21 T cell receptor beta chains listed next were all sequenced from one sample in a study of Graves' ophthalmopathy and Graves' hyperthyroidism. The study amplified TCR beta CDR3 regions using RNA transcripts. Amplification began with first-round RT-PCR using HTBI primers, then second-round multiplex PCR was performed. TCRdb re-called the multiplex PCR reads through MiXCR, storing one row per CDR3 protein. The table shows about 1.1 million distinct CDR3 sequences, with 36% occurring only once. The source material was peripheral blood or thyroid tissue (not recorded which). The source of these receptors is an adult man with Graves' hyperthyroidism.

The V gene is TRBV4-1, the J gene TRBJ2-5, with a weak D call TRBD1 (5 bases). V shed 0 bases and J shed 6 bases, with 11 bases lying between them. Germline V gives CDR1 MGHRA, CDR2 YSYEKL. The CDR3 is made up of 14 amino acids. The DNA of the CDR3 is TGCGCCAGCAGCCAAGAGCAGGGTGGGAAGACCCAGTACTTC. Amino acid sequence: CASSQEQGGKTQYF.

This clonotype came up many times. The CDR3 protein is CATLESPGANVLTF. The CDR3 region has the DNA TGTGCCACCCTGGAGAGTCCTGGGGCCAACGTCCTGACTTTC. The J gene is TRBJ2-6, the V gene TRBV19; D call uncertain. The germline CDR1 and CDR2 sequences are LNHDA and SQIVND (reference sequence). Trimming stripped 10 bases from V and 2 bases from J, with 12 bases between. This CDR3 region has 14 residues.

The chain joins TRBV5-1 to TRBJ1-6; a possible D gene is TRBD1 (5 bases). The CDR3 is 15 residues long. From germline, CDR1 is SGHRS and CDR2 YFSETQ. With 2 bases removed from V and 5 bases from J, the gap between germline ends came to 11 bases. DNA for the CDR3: TGCGCCAGCAGCTTCCAGGGAGGAGATAATTCACCCCTCCACTTT. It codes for CASSFQGGDNSPLHF.

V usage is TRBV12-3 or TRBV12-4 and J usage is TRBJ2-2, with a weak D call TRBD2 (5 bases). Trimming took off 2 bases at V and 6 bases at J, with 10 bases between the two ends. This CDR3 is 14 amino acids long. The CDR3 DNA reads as TGTGCCAGCAGTTTATCGGCGGGTCCCGGGGAGCTGTTTTTT. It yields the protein CASSLSAGPGELFF.

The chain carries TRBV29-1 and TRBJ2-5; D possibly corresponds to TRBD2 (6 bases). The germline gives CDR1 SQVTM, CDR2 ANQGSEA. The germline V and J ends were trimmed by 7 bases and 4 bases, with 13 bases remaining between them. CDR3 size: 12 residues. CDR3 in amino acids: CSAGLRAETQYF. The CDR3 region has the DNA TGCAGCGCGGGACTTCGGGCAGAGACCCAGTACTTC.

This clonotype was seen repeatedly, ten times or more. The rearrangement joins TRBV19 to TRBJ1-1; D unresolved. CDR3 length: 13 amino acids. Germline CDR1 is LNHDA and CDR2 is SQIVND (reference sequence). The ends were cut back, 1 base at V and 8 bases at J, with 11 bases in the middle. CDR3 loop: CASSIAGKGEAFF. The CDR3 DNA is TGTGCCAGTAGTATAGCTGGGAAGGGCGAAGCTTTCTTT.

DNA of the CDR3: TGTGCCAGCAGCCTTACGAACACCGGGGCCAACGTCCTGACTTTC. It encodes CASSLTNTGANVLTF. V and J are TRBV7-3 and TRBJ2-6; D unresolved. V dropped 5 bases and J dropped 4 bases, with 12 bases sitting between them. In germline, CDR1 is SGHTA, CDR2 FQGTGA. The CDR3 consists of 15 residues.

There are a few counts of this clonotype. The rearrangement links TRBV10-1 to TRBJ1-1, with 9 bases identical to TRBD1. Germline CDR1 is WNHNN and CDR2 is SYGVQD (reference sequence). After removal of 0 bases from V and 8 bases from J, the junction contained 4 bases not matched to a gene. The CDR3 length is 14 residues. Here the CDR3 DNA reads TGCGCCAGCAGTGAGTCGCGAGGACAGGGGGAAGCTTTCTTT. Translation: CASSESRGQGEAFF.

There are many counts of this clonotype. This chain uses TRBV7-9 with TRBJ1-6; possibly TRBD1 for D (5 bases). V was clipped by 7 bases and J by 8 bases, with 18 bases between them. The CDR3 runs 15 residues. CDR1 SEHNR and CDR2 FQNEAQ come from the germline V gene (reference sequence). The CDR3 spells CASTVAGFQHSPLHF. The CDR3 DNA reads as TGTGCCAGCACCGTTGCAGGGTTTCAGCATTCACCCCTCCACTTT.

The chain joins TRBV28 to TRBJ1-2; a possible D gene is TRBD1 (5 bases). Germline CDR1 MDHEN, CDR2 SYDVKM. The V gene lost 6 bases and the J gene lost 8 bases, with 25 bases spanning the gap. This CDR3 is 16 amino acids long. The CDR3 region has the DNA TGTGCCAGCAGCACGAGTTTATTAGGCGGGGCTGAAGGCTACACCTTC. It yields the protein CASSTSLLGGAEGYTF.

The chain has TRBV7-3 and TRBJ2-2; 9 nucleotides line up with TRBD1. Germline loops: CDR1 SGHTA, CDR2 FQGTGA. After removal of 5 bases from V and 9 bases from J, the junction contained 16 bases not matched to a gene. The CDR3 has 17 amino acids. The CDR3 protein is CASSHTGTGMILRELFF. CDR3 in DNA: TGTGCCAGCAGCCACACCGGGACAGGGATGATTCTACGGGAGCTGTTTTTT.

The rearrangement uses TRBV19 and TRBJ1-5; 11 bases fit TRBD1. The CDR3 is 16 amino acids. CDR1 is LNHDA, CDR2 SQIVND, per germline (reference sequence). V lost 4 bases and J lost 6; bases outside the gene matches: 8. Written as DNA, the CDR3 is TGTGCCAGTAGTAAGTTGGGGACAGGGGGAGGTCAGCCCCAGCATTTT. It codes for CASSKLGTGGGQPQHF.

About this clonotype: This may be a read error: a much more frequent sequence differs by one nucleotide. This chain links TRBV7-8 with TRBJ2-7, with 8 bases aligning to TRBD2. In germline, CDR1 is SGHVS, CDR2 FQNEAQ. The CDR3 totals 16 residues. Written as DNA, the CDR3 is TGTGCCAGCAGCTTATCTCCGGTGCGGGGGGCGAACGAGCGGTACTTC. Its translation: CASSLSPVRGANERYF.

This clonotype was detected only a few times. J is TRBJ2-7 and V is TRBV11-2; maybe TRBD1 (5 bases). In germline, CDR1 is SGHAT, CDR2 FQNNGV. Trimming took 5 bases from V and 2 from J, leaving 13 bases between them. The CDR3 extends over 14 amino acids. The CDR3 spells CASSDRKVTYEQYF. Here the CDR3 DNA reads TGTGCCAGCAGCGACAGAAAAGTAACCTACGAGCAGTACTTC.

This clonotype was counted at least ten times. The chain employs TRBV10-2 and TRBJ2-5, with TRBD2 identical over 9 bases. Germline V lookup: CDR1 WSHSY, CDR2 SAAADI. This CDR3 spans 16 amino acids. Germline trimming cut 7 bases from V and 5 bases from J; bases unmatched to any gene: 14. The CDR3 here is CASISSGMGLGETQYF. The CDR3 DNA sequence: TGCGCCAGCATTTCTAGCGGGATGGGACTCGGGGAGACCCAGTACTTC.

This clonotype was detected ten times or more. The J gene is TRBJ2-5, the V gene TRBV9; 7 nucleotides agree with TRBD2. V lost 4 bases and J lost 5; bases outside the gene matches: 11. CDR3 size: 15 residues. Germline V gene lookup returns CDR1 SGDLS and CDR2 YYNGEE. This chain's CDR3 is CASSLGEGLMETQYF. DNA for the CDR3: TGTGCCAGCAGCTTGGGGGAGGGCCTTATGGAGACCCAGTACTTC.

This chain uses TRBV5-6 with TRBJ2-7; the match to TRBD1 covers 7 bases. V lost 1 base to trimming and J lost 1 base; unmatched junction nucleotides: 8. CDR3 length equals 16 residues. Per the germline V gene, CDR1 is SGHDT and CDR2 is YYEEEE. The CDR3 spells CASSLRRDRESYEQYF. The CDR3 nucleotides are TGTGCCAGCAGCTTGCGAAGGGACAGAGAATCCTACGAGCAGTACTTC.

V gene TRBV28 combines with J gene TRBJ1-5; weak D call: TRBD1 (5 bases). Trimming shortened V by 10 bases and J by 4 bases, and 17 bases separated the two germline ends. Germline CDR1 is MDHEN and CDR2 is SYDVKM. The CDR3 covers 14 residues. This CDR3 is CATLTTALNQPQHF. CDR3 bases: TGTGCCACCCTAACGACAGCTCTAAATCAGCCCCAGCATTTT. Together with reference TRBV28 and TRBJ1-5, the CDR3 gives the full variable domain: DVKVTQSSRYLVKRTGEKVFLECVQDMDHENMFWYRQDPGLGLRLIYFSYDVKMKEKGDIPEGYSVSREKKERFSLILESASTNQTSMYLCATLTTALNQPQHFGDGTRLSIL.

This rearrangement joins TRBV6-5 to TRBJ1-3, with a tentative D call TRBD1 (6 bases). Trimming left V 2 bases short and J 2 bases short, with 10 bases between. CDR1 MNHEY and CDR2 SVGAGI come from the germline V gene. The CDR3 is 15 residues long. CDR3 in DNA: TGTGCCAGCAGTTACGGGCGACAGGCTGGAAACACCATATATTTT. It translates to CASSYGRQAGNTIYF.

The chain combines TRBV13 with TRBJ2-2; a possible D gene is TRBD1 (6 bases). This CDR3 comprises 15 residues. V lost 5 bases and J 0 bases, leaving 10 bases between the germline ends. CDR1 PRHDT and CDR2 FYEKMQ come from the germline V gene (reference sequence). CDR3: CASSIDRSNTGELFF. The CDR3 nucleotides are TGTGCCAGCAGCATCGACAGGTCGAACACCGGGGAGCTGTTTTTT.

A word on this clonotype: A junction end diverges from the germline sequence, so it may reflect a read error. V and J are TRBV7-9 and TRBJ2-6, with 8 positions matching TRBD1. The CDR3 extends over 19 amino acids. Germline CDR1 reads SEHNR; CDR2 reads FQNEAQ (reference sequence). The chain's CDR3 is CASSQEFRQGTTGANVLTF. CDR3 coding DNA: TGCGCCAGCAGCCAAGAGTTCAGACAGGGGACGACTGGGGCCAACGTCCTGACTTTC.